This T cell receptor (beta chain) was documented in a study of blood T cells in healthy people across ages. CDR1 DFQATT and CDR2 SNEGSKA come from the germline V gene (reference sequence). CDR3 size: 11 residues. The V and J ends lost 5 bases and 4 bases respectively, with 7 bases between them. The use of a sample-barcoded 5' primer and a J-beta primer mix characterized a second PCR of roughly 6 to 11 cycles. Every cDNA was tagged by a template-switch adaptor with 12 random nucleotides. TCRdb re-analysed the 5' RACE reads in MiXCR, keeping a single row per CDR3 protein. The sample has around 2 million distinct CDR3 sequences; more than 35% are singletons. Those donating, healthy Caucasian individuals from Russia, were aged roughly 6 to 90.

J is TRBJ2-3 and V is TRBV20-1; D call uncertain. This TCR came from a human donor in good health. Material: blood. CDR3 sequence (DNA): TGCAGTGCTCAAAAACCAGATACGCAGTATTTT. It yields the protein CSAQKPDTQYF.